This TCR beta chain was retrieved from a study of cytomegalovirus exposure and HLA in healthy donors. Study-level results: Later genetic work tied a missense DCLRE1C variant to beta-chain V and J trimming. It was only CMV serostatus that was available as immune exposure information.

PCR used 60 Vbeta primers and 13 Jbeta primers. This table comes from immunoSEQ multiplex PCR, and its TCRdb copy is limited to in-frame clones, with some not included. This sample carries tens of thousands of clones, 67% of them seen once, and the ten largest clones take 6.5% to 7.5%. There were likely unrecorded immune exposures, though donors were nominally healthy when sampled. Of note for this clone: As yet, its antigen is unknown.

In germline, CDR1 is ENHRY, CDR2 SYGVKD. This CDR3 spans 12 amino acids. The ends lost 4 bases at V and 7 bases at J; junction bases unmatched: 2. The sequenced sample was PBMCs. This TCR derives from a woman aged 45-65 years in good health and CMV-seropositive. This chain joins TRBV10-3 and TRBJ1-2, with TRBD1 matching over 8 bases. CDR3 DNA: TGTGCCATCAGTGGGACAGGGTCTGGCTACACCTTC. This translates into CAISGTGSGYTF.